A selection of T cell receptor beta chains follows, all from one sample in a study of blood T cell repertoires in COVID-19. Some clones are missing from TCRdb's copy, which holds only in-frame ones; the method was immunoSEQ multiplex PCR. The sample shows about 250,000 clones, 70% to 90% of them seen only once. Sample: peripheral blood. The receptor source for this set is a human donor with COVID-19, enrolled during active disease. The donor label of this sample is uncertain. CDR3s include the opening cysteine and the closing phenylalanine or tryptophan. D genes are given only for firm matches. Rows may omit the clone size; those that give it use once, few, many or a size class.

d_gene,abundance,v_gene,j_gene,CDR3nt,CDR3aa
TRBD1,NA,TRBV6-1,TRBJ2-3,TGTGCCAGCAGTGATTTCGTGACAGGGGGCTCGGATACGCAGTATTTT,CASSDFVTGGSDTQYF
NA,NA,TRBV27,TRBJ2-7,TGTGCCAGCCGACTAGACAGGGTCCACGAGCAGTACTTC,CASRLDRVHEQYF
NA,NA,TRBV5-4,TRBJ2-3,TGTGCCAGCAGCTTCGGCCTCGGGACTAGCACAGATACGCAGTATTTT,CASSFGLGTSTDTQYF
NA,NA,TRBV27,TRBJ1-3,TGTGCCAGCAGTCCTATCCCTAGGACAAGAGGCTCTGGAAACACCATATATTTT,CASSPIPRTRGSGNTIYF
NA,NA,TRBV28,TRBJ1-1,TGTGCCAGCAGTGGACAGTTAAACACTGAAGCTTTCTTT,CASSGQLNTEAFF
TRBD1,NA,TRBV5-1,TRBJ1-6,TGCGCCAGCAGCTTGGAGGACAGGGGAAATTCACCCCTCCACTTT,CASSLEDRGNSPLHF
TRBD2,NA,TRBV3-1/TRBV3-2,TRBJ2-1,TGTGCCAGCAGCCAACCGACTAGCGGGAGGTTCAATGAGCAGTTCTTC,CASSQPTSGRFNEQFF
TRBD2,NA,TRBV13,TRBJ2-5,TGTGCCAGCAGCTTACAACTAGCGGGAGGTCGGGAGACCCAGTACTTC,CASSLQLAGGRETQYF
NA,few,TRBV7-8,TRBJ2-7,TGTGCCAGCAGCGCAACCGGGACATTTCGCGAGCAGTACTTC,CASSATGTFREQYF
TRBD2,NA,TRBV30,TRBJ2-3,TGTGCCCGAGGGACTAGCGGGAAGGGGGATACGCAGTATTTT,CARGTSGKGDTQYF
TRBD2,NA,TRBV4-3,TRBJ2-1,TGCGCCAGCAGCCAAGAGCCGGGGGGGGGAGCTCGCGACAATGAGCAGTTCTTC,CASSQEPGGGARDNEQFF
NA,NA,TRBV19,TRBJ1-4,TGTGCCAGTAGGGTACAGGGAAACGAAAAACTGTTTTTT,CASRVQGNEKLFF
NA,NA,TRBV7-2,TRBJ2-5,TGTGCCAGCACCCAAAAAGAGACCCAGTACTTC,CASTQKETQYF
NA,NA,TRBV7-2,TRBJ1-5,TGTGCCAGCAGCTCCATGGGACTTCACTTGGGCAATCAGCCCCAGCATTTT,CASSSMGLHLGNQPQHF
TRBD2,NA,TRBV7-6,TRBJ2-3,TGTGCCAGCAGCCCGGTGGGACTAGGGCGCGCAGATACGCAGTATTTT,CASSPVGLGRADTQYF
NA,NA,TRBV6-2/TRBV6-3,TRBJ2-1,TGTGCCAGCAGTCACGACCCGGACTGGCCTCGGGGTGAGCAGTTCTTC,CASSHDPDWPRGEQFF
TRBD1,NA,TRBV5-4,TRBJ1-1,TGTGCCAGCAGCTTGGGACAGGGGGTGCTCACTGAAGCTTTCTTT,CASSLGQGVLTEAFF
NA,NA,TRBV18,TRBJ2-1,TGTGCCAGCTCACCACCGTCAGGATACAATGAGCAGTTCTTC,CASSPPSGYNEQFF
TRBD2,NA,TRBV29-1,TRBJ2-5,TGCAGCGTTATGCCCGCGCTAGCGGCTCAAGAGACCCAGTACTTC,CSVMPALAAQETQYF
NA,NA,TRBV9,TRBJ1-4,TGTGCCAGCAGCGTAAATAGTGAAAAACTGTTTTTT,CASSVNSEKLFF
NA,NA,TRBV6-1,TRBJ2-1,TGTGCCAGCAGTGAAGGGAGGAGCTCCTACAATGAGCAGTTCTTC,CASSEGRSSYNEQFF
TRBD2,few,TRBV28,TRBJ2-1,TGTGCCAGTCCCCCCCTTAGCGGGAGTGGAAAGCAGTTCTTC,CASPPLSGSGKQFF
NA,once,TRBV30,TRBJ1-1,TGTGCCTGGATGGATGCAGGGATTATGAACACTGAAGCTTTCTTT,CAWMDAGIMNTEAFF
NA,NA,TRBV4-3,TRBJ1-2,TGCGCCAGCAGCCAAGTACGGGAGGGCTATGGCTACACCTTC,CASSQVREGYGYTF